Given below is one T cell receptor beta chain in context. Amplification yielded TCR beta CDR3 regions, with RNA transcripts as the source. Initially, a first-round RT-PCR of the TCR CDR3 employed the HTBI primer set. Each CDR3 protein gets one entry after TCRdb re-called the multiplex PCR reads with MiXCR. The sample lists 800,000 or so distinct CDR3 sequences, around 38% occurring once. The sample comes from a study of T cells in Graves' hyperthyroidism and ophthalmopathy. Study overall: Peripheral blood was collected at initial diagnosis, before any treatment.

After removal of 6 bases from V and 4 bases from J, the junction contained 10 bases not matched to a gene. The CDR3 contains 17 residues. Germline-derived CDR1 and CDR2 are ENHRY and SYGVKD. The TCR sequence derives from a man aged 18 to 30 with Graves' hyperthyroidism. The genes are TRBV10-3 and TRBJ2-6; TRBD1 aligns across 9 bases. The sequenced sample was blood. The CDR3: CAISADRGGEGANVLTF. The CDR3 DNA reads TGTGCCATCAGCGCGGACAGGGGTGGTGAGGGGGCCAACGTCCTGACTTTC.